A selection of T cell receptor beta chains follows, all from one sample in a study of cytotoxic CD8 clonotypes in ibrutinib-treated CLL. Some clones are missing from TCRdb's copy, which holds only in-frame ones; the method was immunoSEQ multiplex PCR. The table shows just over 200,000 clones, with 70% to 75% occurring only once. Specimen: PBMCs, collected after 12 months of ibrutinib treatment. These receptors originate from a human donor with chronic lymphocytic leukemia. The CDR3 runs from the conserved cysteine through the conserved F or W. The D gene is left open where the match is weak. Clone size is given for some rows only: seen once, a few or many times, or a class if the clone is expanded.

j_call: TRBJ2-7
clone_size: few
d_call: NA
v_call: TRBV28
cdr3_nt: TGTGCCAGCAGTTTAGAGGTACCCTACGAGCAGTACTTC
cdr3_aa: CASSLEVPYEQYF

j_call: TRBJ2-3
clone_size: NA
d_call: NA
v_call: TRBV6-6
cdr3_nt: TGTGCCAGCAGGACCACCGCGATCCAGGATACGCAGTATTTT
cdr3_aa: CASRTTAIQDTQYF

j_call: TRBJ2-7
clone_size: few
d_call: NA
v_call: TRBV30
cdr3_nt: TGTGCCTGGAGTGTGTCGGGGGGCAACGAGCAGTACTTC
cdr3_aa: CAWSVSGGNEQYF

j_call: TRBJ1-4
clone_size: few
d_call: TRBD1
v_call: TRBV6-1
cdr3_nt: TGTGCCAGCAGGGACAGGGGGACTAATGAAAAACTGTTTTTT
cdr3_aa: CASRDRGTNEKLFF

j_call: TRBJ1-2
clone_size: NA
d_call: NA
v_call: TRBV7-6
cdr3_nt: TGTGCCAGCAGTCACGCCGGGACAACCGTCTACACCTTC
cdr3_aa: CASSHAGTTVYTF

j_call: TRBJ1-1
clone_size: NA
d_call: NA
v_call: TRBV6-1
cdr3_nt: TGTGCCAGCAGAGCAGGGAAAGGGCCCGAGGCTTTCTTT
cdr3_aa: CASRAGKGPEAFF

j_call: TRBJ2-2
clone_size: NA
d_call: NA
v_call: TRBV29-1
cdr3_nt: TGCAGCGTTGACCAACGCCGGACGGGGACCGGGGAGCTGTTTTTT
cdr3_aa: CSVDQRRTGTGELFF

j_call: TRBJ2-7
clone_size: NA
d_call: NA
v_call: TRBV7-2
cdr3_nt: TGTGCCAGCAGCTTAGCTCCAAGATACGAGCAGTACTTC
cdr3_aa: CASSLAPRYEQYF

j_call: TRBJ1-2
clone_size: NA
d_call: TRBD1
v_call: TRBV5-1
cdr3_nt: TGCGCCAGCAGCACCGGACAGGGGGCAGCGAGGGTCTATGGCTACACCTTC
cdr3_aa: CASSTGQGAARVYGYTF

j_call: TRBJ2-3
clone_size: NA
d_call: NA
v_call: TRBV9
cdr3_nt: TGTGCCAGCAGCTCCCAGACTGGACTCCTCACAGATACGCAGTATTTT
cdr3_aa: CASSSQTGLLTDTQYF

j_call: TRBJ2-3
clone_size: NA
d_call: TRBD1
v_call: TRBV28
cdr3_nt: TGTGCCAGCACTTTACCCGGGACAGGGGGCGGCACAGATACGCAGTATTTT
cdr3_aa: CASTLPGTGGGTDTQYF

j_call: TRBJ2-7
clone_size: NA
d_call: TRBD1
v_call: TRBV7-7
cdr3_nt: TGTGCTAGCAGCCGGGACAGGGGCTACGAGCAGTACTTC
cdr3_aa: CASSRDRGYEQYF

j_call: TRBJ2-1
clone_size: NA
d_call: NA
v_call: TRBV19
cdr3_nt: TGTGCCAGTAGTATCTGGACAGTTAGCTCCTACAATGAGCAGTTCTTC
cdr3_aa: CASSIWTVSSYNEQFF

j_call: TRBJ1-1
clone_size: few
d_call: NA
v_call: TRBV9
cdr3_nt: TGTGCCAGCAGCGTAGCAGGACAGCCGAACACTGAAGCTTTCTTT
cdr3_aa: CASSVAGQPNTEAFF

j_call: TRBJ2-7
clone_size: few
d_call: TRBD1
v_call: TRBV7-8
cdr3_nt: TGTGCCAGCAGCCCCCGGGACAGGGTCCACGAGCAGTACTTC
cdr3_aa: CASSPRDRVHEQYF

j_call: TRBJ2-7
clone_size: many
d_call: NA
v_call: TRBV7-3
cdr3_nt: TGTGCCAGCAGCTTAACTTGGGGCCAGGGCTACGAGCAGTACTTC
cdr3_aa: CASSLTWGQGYEQYF

j_call: TRBJ2-3
clone_size: NA
d_call: TRBD2
v_call: TRBV4-1
cdr3_nt: TGCGCCAGCAGCCAAGAAGAACGGGGGGGGGTTATAGATACGCAGTATTTT
cdr3_aa: CASSQEERGGVIDTQYF

j_call: TRBJ2-7
clone_size: NA
d_call: NA
v_call: TRBV20-1
cdr3_nt: TGCAGTGCTAGCAGGGACGAGCAGTACTTC
cdr3_aa: CSASRDEQYF

j_call: TRBJ2-2
clone_size: NA
d_call: NA
v_call: TRBV6-6
cdr3_nt: TGTGCCAGCCAGGCAGGGAGGACCGGGGAGCTGTTTTTT
cdr3_aa: CASQAGRTGELFF

j_call: TRBJ1-5
clone_size: NA
d_call: TRBD1
v_call: TRBV7-2
cdr3_nt: TGTGCCAGCAGCACTGACAGGGGGGACAATCAGCCCCAGCATTTT
cdr3_aa: CASSTDRGDNQPQHF

j_call: TRBJ1-1
clone_size: few
d_call: TRBD1
v_call: TRBV5-1
cdr3_nt: TGCGCCAGCAGCATAACAGGGGGCACTGAAGCTTTCTTT
cdr3_aa: CASSITGGTEAFF

j_call: TRBJ2-3
clone_size: NA
d_call: NA
v_call: TRBV7-9
cdr3_nt: TGTGCCAGCAGGTGGACAGACACAGATACGCAGTATTTT
cdr3_aa: CASRWTDTDTQYF